These T cell receptor beta chains were read from a single sample in a study of neoadjuvant anti-PD-1 for oral cavity cancer. Some clones are missing from TCRdb's copy, which holds only in-frame ones; the method was immunoSEQ multiplex PCR. The repertoire consists of more than 13,000 clones, with 60% to 85% occurring once and the leading ten covering 2.2%. The material sequenced was PBMCs, taken after nivolumab (anti-PD-1) treatment. Every receptor here comes from a person aged 35-79 years with oral cavity squamous cell carcinoma. Both conserved end residues are part of each CDR3. A D gene is named only where the DNA matches it firmly. A row's size may be missing; if present it is once, few, many or a size class.

TRBV2	.	14	.	TRBJ1-3	TGTGCCAGCTCCGCGGGGGGCTTCGGAAACACCATATATTTT	CASSAGGFGNTIYF
TRBV7-9	.	13	.	TRBJ2-1	TGTGCCAGCAGCTCTGTGGGTGGGATTGAGCAGTTCTTC	CASSSVGGIEQFF
TRBV6-5	.	15	few	TRBJ2-5	TGTGCCAGCAGTTACACCCCGGGACCCCAAGAGACCCAGTACTTC	CASSYTPGPQETQYF
TRBV7-9	TRBD2	14	few	TRBJ2-2	TGTGCCACCCGGGGGGGGGCGAACACCGGGGAGCTGTTTTTT	CATRGGANTGELFF
TRBV18	.	14	few	TRBJ1-1	TGTGCCAGCTCACCAACTACAGGGAACACTGAAGCTTTCTTT	CASSPTTGNTEAFF
TRBV28	TRBD1	14	.	TRBJ2-7	TGTGCCAGTTACTCGGGGGACAGGGATGATGCGCAGTACTTC	CASYSGDRDDAQYF
TRBV5-6	.	15	.	TRBJ1-5	TGTGCCAGCAGCTTGTTTTCGGGCGGAGGTCAGCCCCAGCATTTT	CASSLFSGGGQPQHF
TRBV11-2	.	18	.	TRBJ2-7	TGTGCCAGCAGCTCTCTCCGGGGGGACAGCGGAGCTATATACGAGCAGTACTTC	CASSSLRGDSGAIYEQYF
TRBV6-1	.	14	.	TRBJ2-3	TGTGCCAGCAGCTTGGAGGCCCTCACAGATACGCAGTATTTT	CASSLEALTDTQYF
TRBV29-1	TRBD1	15	once	TRBJ2-3	TGCAGCGTTGAAGATCAGGGCAGGGGGCTTGATACGCAGTATTTT	CSVEDQGRGLDTQYF
TRBV5-4	.	17	.	TRBJ1-3	TGTGCCAGCAGCTTGGAGGCGAGGGCGGGTTACGGAAACACCATATATTTT	CASSLEARAGYGNTIYF
TRBV4-1	.	14	.	TRBJ1-1	TGCGCCAGCAGCGCACGAACAGGGAACACTGAAGCTTTCTTT	CASSARTGNTEAFF
TRBV5-1	.	13	once	TRBJ2-5	TGCGCCAGCAGTCTGGACTACCAAGAGACCCAGTACTTC	CASSLDYQETQYF
TRBV6-6	TRBD1	13	once	TRBJ2-1	TGTGCCAGCAGTTCCGACTTCGGGACAGGGCAGTTCTTC	CASSSDFGTGQFF
TRBV6-1	.	14	.	TRBJ1-5	TGTGCCAGCAGTTCAAGGACAGCCAATCAGCCCCAGCATTTT	CASSSRTANQPQHF
TRBV5-4	TRBD2	16	.	TRBJ2-3	TGTGCCAGCAGCCCGCCCATAGCGGGGGCCCGGGATACGCAGTATTTT	CASSPPIAGARDTQYF
TRBV10-3	.	14	.	TRBJ1-4	TGTGCCTCCCAAGGAGGGAATCCTAATGAAAAACTGTTTTTT	CASQGGNPNEKLFF
TRBV7-9	.	13	.	TRBJ2-1	TGTGCCAGCAGCCCTAATGTCTACAATGAGCAGTTCTTC	CASSPNVYNEQFF
TRBV6-4	.	13	.	TRBJ2-2	TGTGCCAGCAGTGCAGGGGCAAGCGGGGAGCTGTTTTTT	CASSAGASGELFF
TRBV12-2	.	12	.	TRBJ1-2	TGTGCAAGTCGCGGCAGGGTAACTGGCTACACCTTC	CASRGRVTGYTF
TRBV5-1	.	15	.	TRBJ2-3	TGCGCCAGCAGCACGACACCCTACTGGGGTGATACGCAGTATTTT	CASSTTPYWGDTQYF
TRBV6-5	TRBD1	14	.	TRBJ1-1	TGTGCCAGCAAGTCCCGACAGGGGCACACTGAAGCTTTCTTT	CASKSRQGHTEAFF
TRBV5-6	.	13	few	TRBJ2-7	TGTGCCAGCAGCGTCATTAGCAGGGTCGAGCAGTACTTC	CASSVISRVEQYF
TRBV27	TRBD1	17	.	TRBJ1-1	TGTGCCAGCAGTTTATCGATCACAGGGGGCTCGAACACTGAAGCTTTCTTT	CASSLSITGGSNTEAFF
TRBV7-2	.	14	few	TRBJ1-2	TGTGCCAGCAGACAGGACGGGACGGCTTATGGCTACACCTTC	CASRQDGTAYGYTF
TRBV7-9	TRBD2	19	once	TRBJ2-3	TGTGCCAGCAGCCAACCACTAGCGGGAGAGGGTAAGAGGACAGATACGCAGTATTTT	CASSQPLAGEGKRTDTQYF
TRBV5-1	.	18	.	TRBJ2-7	TGCGCCAGCAGCTTGGTACCCCGGCTGGGTAAGCATACCTACGAGCAGTACTTC	CASSLVPRLGKHTYEQYF
TRBV15	TRBD1	15	.	TRBJ2-6	TGTGCCACCGGCAGGGGGCACTCTGGGGCCAACGTCCTGACTTTC	CATGRGHSGANVLTF
TRBV2	TRBD2	15	.	TRBJ2-2	TGTGCCAGCAGTGAACGAGCGGGAGGGCCCGGGGAGCTGTTTTTT	CASSERAGGPGELFF
TRBV11-2	TRBD2	17	.	TRBJ2-7	TGTGCCAGCAGCAGACTAGCGGGAGGCATAAGCTCCTACGAGCAGTACTTC	CASSRLAGGISSYEQYF
TRBV28	.	19	.	TRBJ2-2	TGTGCCAGCAGTTTATTTATCGGAGCCTTCCAAGGGAGCACCGGGGAGCTGTTTTTT	CASSLFIGAFQGSTGELFF
TRBV30	.	12	.	TRBJ2-1	TGTGCCTGGAGCAGAAAATACAATGAGCAGTTCTTC	CAWSRKYNEQFF
TRBV2	.	14	.	TRBJ2-2	TGTGCCAGCAGTGAGGGGGTCGTCACCGGGGAGCTGTTTTTT	CASSEGVVTGELFF
TRBV7-9	.	12	once	TRBJ2-1	TGTGCCAGCAGCCCCTCCTACAATGAGCAGTTCTTC	CASSPSYNEQFF
TRBV5-1	.	17	.	TRBJ1-1	TGCGCCAGCAGCTTTAGTAGCATGGGGCAGGGGAACACTGAAGCTTTCTTT	CASSFSSMGQGNTEAFF
TRBV6-1	TRBD1	15	.	TRBJ1-2	TGTGCCAGCAGGGAAGGACAGGGGACTAACTATGGCTACACCTTC	CASREGQGTNYGYTF
TRBV27	.	15	.	TRBJ2-2	TGTGCCAGCAGTTTGGGACACGGAAAGACCGGGGAGCTGTTTTTT	CASSLGHGKTGELFF
TRBV11-2	.	14	.	TRBJ2-5	TGTGCCAGCAGCTTAGCGTACGGAGAAGAGACCCAGTACTTC	CASSLAYGEETQYF
TRBV9	.	15	.	TRBJ1-1	TGTGCCAGCAGCGCGGCCCCCCGGGGGGGTAAAGAAGCTTTCTTT	CASSAAPRGGKEAFF
TRBV20-1	.	11	once	TRBJ2-7	TGCAGTGCTAGAAAGGGCCGCGAGCAGTACTTC	CSARKGREQYF
TRBV25-1	.	14	.	TRBJ1-4	TGTGCCAGCAGTGTGTGGGAGGGGGACGAAAAACTGTTTTTT	CASSVWEGDEKLFF
TRBV4-1	.	16	.	TRBJ1-6	TGCGCCAGCAGCCAAGATTCTGTTCCTTCGAATTCACCCCTCCACTTT	CASSQDSVPSNSPLHF
TRBV2	.	14	few	TRBJ1-1	TGTGCCAGCAAGGCAGGGTTGAAGGACACTGAAGCTTTCTTT	CASKAGLKDTEAFF
TRBV6-5	.	14	.	TRBJ2-3	TGTGCCAGCAGTCCTCTTAGCGACACAGATACGCAGTATTTT	CASSPLSDTDTQYF
TRBV10-3	.	14	.	TRBJ2-2	TGTGCCATCAGTGACTTAGGATTGGCCGGGGAGCTGTTTTTT	CAISDLGLAGELFF
TRBV19	.	14	.	TRBJ2-3	TGTGCCAGTAGTGACACAGGGATCACAGATACGCAGTATTTT	CASSDTGITDTQYF
TRBV19	TRBD2	13	.	TRBJ2-7	TGTGCCAGTAGTTTAGCGGGAGTTAACGAGCAGTACTTC	CASSLAGVNEQYF
TRBV4-1	.	15	.	TRBJ2-7	TGCGCCAGCAGCCAAAATCCCCTGACTGGTTACGAGCAGTACTTC	CASSQNPLTGYEQYF
TRBV6-5	.	15	.	TRBJ1-2	TGTGCCAGCAGTTACTCAAGGCAGGGCCTCTATGGCTACACCTTC	CASSYSRQGLYGYTF
TRBV5-1	.	14	.	TRBJ2-1	TGCGCCAGCAGCGGCAGCCTAGCGACCGGTGAGCAGTTCTTC	CASSGSLATGEQFF
TRBV7-9	.	14	few	TRBJ2-7	TGTGCCAGCAGCTTAGATCTGGACCCCTACGAGCAGTACTTC	CASSLDLDPYEQYF
TRBV9	TRBD2	16	.	TRBJ2-2	TGTGCCAGCAGCCCAATAGCGGGATGGGACACCGGGGAGCTGTTTTTT	CASSPIAGWDTGELFF
TRBV29-1	.	13	few	TRBJ1-2	TGCAGCGTGGTAAGACCGAGTAACTATGGCTACACCTTC	CSVVRPSNYGYTF
TRBV6-1	.	14	.	TRBJ1-1	TGTGCCAGCAGTGTGGGCGCGGAGAACACTGAAGCTTTCTTT	CASSVGAENTEAFF
TRBV6-1	.	15	few	TRBJ1-2	TGTGCCAGCAGTGAAGGGCCAGCTGCTAACTATGGCTACACCTTC	CASSEGPAANYGYTF
TRBV5-1	.	13	.	TRBJ1-6	TGCGCCAGCAGCTTGGCGGGGTATTCACCCCTCCACTTT	CASSLAGYSPLHF
TRBV29-1	TRBD1	13	.	TRBJ1-4	TGCAGCGTTCCCGACAGGGGAAATGAAAAACTGTTTTTT	CSVPDRGNEKLFF
TRBV10-1	TRBD2	14	.	TRBJ2-1	TGCGCCAGCTCTATGGGACTAGCGTACAATGAGCAGTTCTTC	CASSMGLAYNEQFF